A single sample gave rise to the 32 T cell receptor beta chains below, sequenced in a study of blood T cell repertoires in COVID-19. TCRdb's copy holds only in-frame clones and misses some; the assay was immunoSEQ multiplex PCR. This table has over 100,000 clones, approximately 81% appearing once. Sequenced material: peripheral blood. These receptors came from a woman aged 60-70 years with active or convalescent COVID-19.

The V call is TRBV28, the J call TRBJ1-1, with D perhaps TRBD1 (5 bases). This CDR3 has 12 residues. CDR1 is MDHEN and CDR2 is SYDVKM in the germline V gene. Between the trimmed V and J ends, which lost 8 bases and 7 bases, there was a span of 14 bases. CDR3 amino acids: CASLGGKDEAFF. CDR3 nucleotide sequence: TGTGCCAGCCTCGGGGGTAAGGATGAAGCTTTCTTT.

V usage is TRBV5-1 and J usage is TRBJ1-3, with a possible D match to TRBD1 (6 bases). The ends were cut back, 0 bases at V and 0 bases at J, with 13 bases in the middle. Germline CDR1 SGHRS, CDR2 YFSETQ. The CDR3 extends over 17 amino acids. CDR3 amino acids: CASSLEVGTSSGNTIYF. The CDR3 DNA sequence: TGCGCCAGCAGCTTGGAAGTGGGGACAAGCTCTGGAAACACCATATATTTT.

The genes are TRBV18 and TRBJ1-1, with D tentatively TRBD1 (5 bases). Per germline, CDR1 KGHSH and CDR2 LQKENI. Trimming took 2 bases from V and 2 from J, leaving 9 bases between them. This CDR3 has 14 amino acids. The DNA for the CDR3 is TGTGCCAGCTCACCAACAGGAATAAACACTGAAGCTTTCTTT. It codes for CASSPTGINTEAFF. Supplemented by reference TRBV18 and TRBJ1-1, the full variable domain reads NAGVMQNPRHLVRRRGQEARLRCSPMKGHSHVYWYRQLPEEGLKFMVYLQKENIIDESGMPKERFSAEFPKEGPSILRIQQVVRGDSAAYFCASSPTGINTEAFFGQGTRLTVV.

In its sample, this clone was seen a few times. The V and J genes are TRBV2 and TRBJ2-3; 7 bases are shared with TRBD2. CDR3 length equals 15 residues. The ends lost 6 bases at V and 0 bases at J; junction bases unmatched: 6. CDR1 is SNHLY, CDR2 FYNNEI, per germline. The CDR3 reads CASRIGGGSTDTQYF. The CDR3 DNA reads as TGTGCCAGCAGGATTGGGGGGGGTAGCACAGATACGCAGTATTTT.

This clone appeared a single time. J is TRBJ1-3 and V is TRBV28; 9 bases align to TRBD1. CDR3 length: 14 residues. The germline CDR1 and CDR2 sequences are MDHEN and SYDVKM. After removal of 6 bases from V and 8 bases from J, the junction contained 8 bases not matched to a gene. The CDR3 sequence is CASRWTGVPYTIYF. The CDR3 DNA follows: TGTGCCAGCAGATGGACAGGGGTACCTTACACCATATATTTT.

The V call is TRBV28, the J call TRBJ2-3, with a tentative D call TRBD1 (6 bases). Germline lookup yields CDR1 MDHEN and CDR2 SYDVKM. The ends were cut back, 5 bases at V and 2 bases at J, with 11 bases in the middle. There are 14 residues in the CDR3. This chain's CDR3 is CASSNRADTDTQYF. The DNA for the CDR3 is TGTGCCAGCAGTAACAGGGCAGACACAGATACGCAGTATTTT. The full variable domain, completed using reference TRBV28 and TRBJ2-3, is DVKVTQSSRYLVKRTGEKVFLECVQDMDHENMFWYRQDPGLGLRLIYFSYDVKMKEKGDIPEGYSVSREKKERFSLILESASTNQTSMYLCASSNRADTDTQYFGPGTRLTVL.

V gene TRBV28 combines with J gene TRBJ2-5; 7 bases align to TRBD1. The germline V gene has CDR1 MDHEN and CDR2 SYDVKM. V lost 5 bases, J lost 1 base, and 1 base stayed unmatched. There are 13 residues in the CDR3. CDR3 loop: CASSRDSQETQYF. The CDR3 DNA is TGTGCCAGCAGTCGGGACAGCCAAGAGACCCAGTACTTC. The entire variable domain, with the rest obtained from reference TRBV28 and TRBJ2-5, is as follows: DVKVTQSSRYLVKRTGEKVFLECVQDMDHENMFWYRQDPGLGLRLIYFSYDVKMKEKGDIPEGYSVSREKKERFSLILESASTNQTSMYLCASSRDSQETQYFGPGTRLLVL.

This chain joins TRBV5-6 and TRBJ1-3, with D perhaps matching TRBD1 (5 bases). CDR3 size: 14 residues. V lost 3 bases, J lost 5 bases, and 12 bases lay in between. Germline V gives CDR1 SGHDT, CDR2 YYEEEE. CDR3 nucleotides: TGTGCCAGCAGCTCCCGACAGCTAAGAAACACCATATATTTT. Amino acid sequence: CASSSRQLRNTIYF.

In the case of this clone: The sample holds other DNA sequences that translate to the same CDR3. The rearrangement uses TRBV11-2 and TRBJ2-5; 8 nucleotides line up with TRBD2. V trimming: 5 bases; J trimming: 5 bases; junction bases outside the gene matches: 7. The CDR3 extends over 14 amino acids. Germline V lookup: CDR1 SGHAT, CDR2 FQNNGV. CDR3 nucleotide sequence: TGTGCCAGCAGCCTCTGGGCGGGGGGCGAGACCCAGTACTTC. It yields the protein CASSLWAGGETQYF. Based on the CDR3 plus reference TRBV11-2 and TRBJ2-5, the full variable domain is EAGVAQSPRYKIIEKRQSVAFWCNPISGHATLYWYQQILGQGPKLLIQFQNNGVVDDSQLPKDRFSAERLKGVDSTLKIQPAKLEDSAVYLCASSLWAGGETQYFGPGTRLLVL.

The DNA for the CDR3 is TGCGCCAGCAGCTCCGTGACAGCTCTGATCGCTGAAGCTTTCTTT. It is translated as CASSSVTALIAEAFF. This sequence joins TRBV4-1 and TRBJ1-1; weak D call: TRBD1 (5 bases). Trimming took off 5 bases at V and 6 bases at J, with 19 bases between the two ends. The CDR3 sequence is 15 residues long. Per germline, CDR1 MGHRA and CDR2 YSYEKL.

This chain uses TRBV28 with TRBJ1-2; D ambiguous. The CDR3 runs to 11 residues. CDR1 is MDHEN and CDR2 is SYDVKM in the germline V gene. V gave up 8 bases and J gave up 7 bases, with 11 bases separating them. CDR3 region: CASGLAGGYTF. In nucleotides, the CDR3 is TGTGCCAGCGGCCTAGCTGGTGGCTACACCTTC.

The chain carries TRBV5-1 and TRBJ2-1, with a weak D call TRBD2 (7 bases). From germline, CDR1 is SGHRS and CDR2 YFSETQ. This CDR3 is built from 11 residues. Deletions cut 6 bases from V and 14 bases from J, with 15 bases between. The CDR3 DNA reads as TGCGCCAGCACTGGGGGGGACAAGGAGTTCTTC. It encodes CASTGGDKEFF.

This chain connects TRBV5-1 to TRBJ1-6, with TRBD1 matching over 9 bases. The CDR3 is 15 amino acids. The junction had 2 bases not matched to a gene; V was cut back by 0 bases and J by 7 bases. CDR1 is SGHRS and CDR2 is YFSETQ in the germline V gene. Here the CDR3 DNA reads TGCGCCAGCAGCTTGGAAGACAGGGGGAATTCACCCCTCCACTTT. Translated: CASSLEDRGNSPLHF.

The chain employs TRBV10-3 and TRBJ2-1; 11 bases fit TRBD2. Germline loops: CDR1 ENHRY, CDR2 SYGVKD. The CDR3 is 15 residues long. J was trimmed by 9 bases and V by 10 bases; bases with no gene match: 14. CDR3 sequence (DNA): TGTGCCACCGGGACTAGCGGAACTCTTTCCGGTGAGCAGTTCTTC. It is translated as CATGTSGTLSGEQFF.

This chain links TRBV3-1 (or the pseudogene TRBV3-2) with TRBJ2-2; D is unclear. Trimming removed 2 bases at V and 3 bases at J, with 7 bases between. Germline V gene lookup returns CDR1 LGHDT and CDR2 YNNKEL (reference sequence). The CDR3 has 14 amino acids. The CDR3 region is CASSQRIYTGELFF. The CDR3 DNA reads as TGTGCCAGCAGCCAACGTATATACACCGGGGAGCTGTTTTTT.

This chain joins TRBV15 and TRBJ1-2; 8 positions match TRBD1. The CDR3 extends over 15 amino acids. The V segment lost 5 bases and the J segment 4 bases; nucleotides outside the gene matches: 9. CDR1 and CDR2 (germline): LNHNV, YYDKDF (reference sequence). CDR3 coding DNA: TGTGCCACCAGCGGCCCCAGGGGGCACCTCTATGGCTACACCTTC. Translating it yields CATSGPRGHLYGYTF.

The chain is built from TRBV24-1 and TRBJ2-1; D remains unclear. Looked up from germline, CDR1 is KGHDR and CDR2 is SFDVKD. The V gene lost 4 bases and the J gene lost 0 bases, with 12 bases spanning the gap. The length of the CDR3 is 16 residues. The CDR3 loop reads CATSEYIADSYNEQFF. In nucleotides, the CDR3 is TGTGCCACCAGTGAATATATAGCCGACTCCTACAATGAGCAGTTCTTC.

This chain uses TRBV28 with TRBJ1-2; D gene uncertain. The germline V gene encodes CDR1 MDHEN and CDR2 SYDVKM. The V gene lost 4 bases and the J gene lost 0 bases, with 12 bases spanning the gap. The CDR3 covers 15 residues. CDR3 protein: CASSSPRPSNYGYTF. CDR3 nucleotides: TGTGCCAGCAGTTCCCCTAGACCTTCTAACTATGGCTACACCTTC.

The chain is built from TRBV2 and TRBJ2-2; tentative D call: TRBD1 (5 bases). In germline, CDR1 is SNHLY, CDR2 FYNNEI. V lost 2 bases and J lost 0, with 7 bases in between. The CDR3 is made up of 15 amino acids. CDR3 loop: CASSELTANTGELFF. The CDR3 DNA reads as TGTGCCAGCAGTGAATTGACAGCGAACACCGGGGAGCTGTTTTTT.

The chain links TRBV6-5 to TRBJ2-7, with 11 positions matching TRBD2. The CDR3 length is 13 residues. The germline CDR1 and CDR2 sequences are MNHEY and SVGAGI. The V gene end was trimmed by 2 bases and the J gene end by 12 bases; junction bases not matched to a gene: 6. CDR3 nucleotides: TGTGCCAGCAGTTACGAACTAGCGGGAGTTCTGTACTTC. Translation: CASSYELAGVLYF.

The chain recombines TRBV12-3 or TRBV12-4 with TRBJ2-4, with D perhaps matching TRBD2 (5 bases). The CDR3 covers 13 residues. The V and J ends lost 6 bases and 4 bases respectively, with 10 bases between them. The CDR3 nucleotides read TGTGCCAGCAGACCGGGATCGAAAAACATTCAGTACTTC. Translation gives CASRPGSKNIQYF.

The chain's CDR3 is CASSLGNEYFQETQYF. The CDR3 coding sequence is TGTGCCAGCAGCTTGGGTAATGAATACTTCCAAGAGACCCAGTACTTC. The V and J genes are TRBV5-8 and TRBJ2-5; D unclear. This CDR3 comprises 16 residues. Germline CDR1 and CDR2: SGHTS and YDEGEE. Between the trimmed V and J ends, which lost 0 bases and 1 base, there was a span of 13 bases. The complete variable domain, with remaining parts taken from reference TRBV5-8 and TRBJ2-5, reads EAGVTQSPTHLIKTRGQQATLRCSPISGHTSVYWYQQALGLGLQFLLWYDEGEERNRGNFPPRFSGRQFPNYSSELNVNALELEDSALYLCASSLGNEYFQETQYFGPGTRLLVL.

V usage is TRBV7-2 and J usage is TRBJ2-1; 13 positions agree with TRBD2. Per germline, CDR1 SGHTA and CDR2 FQGNSA. V dropped 2 bases and J dropped 7; count of bases not matched to a gene: 2. This CDR3 is built from 15 residues. CDR3 sequence reads: CASSLSLAGGNEQFF. CDR3 sequence (DNA): TGTGCCAGCAGCTTATCACTAGCGGGAGGGAATGAGCAGTTCTTC.

CDR3 sequence: CASSQGDRLVEKLFF. CDR3 DNA sequence: TGCGCCAGCAGCCAAGGTGACAGGTTGGTGGAAAAACTGTTTTTT. The J gene is TRBJ1-4, the V gene TRBV4-3; the D gene is possibly TRBD1 (6 bases). V dropped 1 base and J dropped 8 bases, with 14 bases sitting between them. Germline V lookup: CDR1 LGHNA, CDR2 YSLEER. The CDR3 is made up of 15 amino acids.

This clone has at least ten counts. The chain combines TRBV10-3 with TRBJ1-1, with 8 bases that match TRBD1. This CDR3 has 11 residues. The ends lost 10 bases at V and 4 bases at J; junction bases unmatched: 2. Germline V lookup: CDR1 ENHRY, CDR2 SYGVKD. CDR3 sequence: CASTGGTEAFF. In DNA form, the CDR3 reads TGTGCCAGCACAGGGGGCACTGAAGCTTTCTTT.

The rearrangement joins TRBV7-9 to TRBJ1-2; 7 positions agree with TRBD1. Germline values: CDR1 SEHNR, CDR2 FQNEAQ (reference sequence). The ends lost 3 bases at V and 4 bases at J; junction bases unmatched: 8. The CDR3 has 15 residues. In DNA, the CDR3 is TGTGCCAGCAGCTTGAGTAGGGGGCCTGGCTATGGCTACACCTTC. As protein: CASSLSRGPGYGYTF. Variable domain in full (rest from reference TRBV7-9 and TRBJ1-2): DTGVSQNPRHKITKRGQNVTFRCDPISEHNRLYWYRQTLGQGPEFLTYFQNEAQLEKSRLLSDRFSAERPKGSFSTLEIQRTEQGDSAMYLCASSLSRGPGYGYTFGSGTRLTVV.

This clone appeared once. The rearrangement links TRBV28 to TRBJ2-7, with TRBD1 matching over 7 bases. The V gene end was trimmed by 5 bases and the J gene end by 3 bases; junction bases not matched to a gene: 7. Germline assignment: CDR1 MDHEN and CDR2 SYDVKM. The CDR3 runs to 14 residues. The CDR3 DNA reads TGTGCCAGCAGTCCCGCAGGGGGTAGCTACGAGCAGTACTTC. It specifies CASSPAGGSYEQYF.

The J gene is TRBJ2-3, the V gene TRBV6-7; 10 nucleotides align to TRBD2. TRBV6-7 is an ORF, and what it does is uncertain. The CDR3 is 21 amino acids. V lost 2 bases to trimming and J lost 1 base; unmatched junction nucleotides: 18. The CDR3 sequence is CASSYPGASGRSGLGTDTQYF. The CDR3 DNA reads as TGTGCCAGCAGTTACCCTGGGGCTAGCGGGAGAAGCGGTTTGGGCACAGATACGCAGTATTTT.

V and J are TRBV7-8 and TRBJ2-5; 9 nucleotides align to TRBD1. J gave up 5 bases and V 5 bases, and 9 bases lay outside the gene matches. The CDR3 totals 15 residues. Germline V gene lookup returns CDR1 SGHVS and CDR2 FQNEAQ. The CDR3 sequence: CASSAQGQGGETQYF. The CDR3 bases are TGTGCCAGCAGCGCCCAGGGACAGGGTGGGGAGACCCAGTACTTC.

The V call is TRBV19, the J call TRBJ1-1; a possible D gene is TRBD1 (6 bases). CDR1 is LNHDA and CDR2 is SQIVND in the germline V gene (reference sequence). Trimming left V 3 bases short and J 5 bases short, with 13 bases between. This CDR3 is 14 amino acids long. The CDR3 bases are TGTGCCAGTAGTATGGTCCAGGGGTGGACTGAAGCTTTCTTT. This translates into CASSMVQGWTEAFF.

The gene calls are TRBV19 and TRBJ1-3; D possibly corresponds to TRBD1 (6 bases). The CDR3 length is 15 residues. Trimming stripped 6 bases from V and 0 bases from J, with 12 bases between. CDR1 and CDR2 from the germline V gene are LNHDA and SQIVND (reference sequence). The CDR3 sequence is CASSRRDNSGNTIYF. The CDR3 DNA sequence: TGTGCCAGTAGCCGACGGGACAACTCTGGAAACACCATATATTTT.

V is TRBV6-2 or TRBV6-3 and J is TRBJ1-1; TRBD1 agrees at 8 bases. Per germline, CDR1 MNHEY and CDR2 SVGEGT. The CDR3 consists of 14 residues. Unmatched junction bases numbered 4, after V lost 2 bases and J lost 5 bases. CDR3: CASSYDRGLTEAFF. Written as DNA, the CDR3 is TGTGCCAGCAGTTACGACAGGGGCTTGACTGAAGCTTTCTTT.